This T cell receptor beta chain was obtained from a study of PD-L1 blockade in urothelial cancer. The V gene's germline CDR1 is SGHKS and CDR2 YYEKEE (reference sequence). Trimming pared 1 base from V and 7 bases from J, leaving 14 bases between. This CDR3 comprises 15 residues. The table came from immunoSEQ multiplex PCR; TCRdb's copy has only in-frame clones and leaves some out. The table lists more than 75,000 clones, 65% to 85% of them singletons, with 2% to 2.5% in the top ten. Time point of the sample: pretreatment peripheral blood. V gene TRBV5-5 combines with J gene TRBJ2-2, with D maybe TRBD1 (6 bases). Sequenced here: PBMCs, sampled around atezolizumab (anti-PD-L1) treatment. The TCR was taken from a man in his 60s with urothelial cancer. In nucleotides, the CDR3 is TGTGCCAGCAGCTTGTTCCAGGGGATCGGCGGGGAGCTGTTTTTT. This encodes CASSLFQGIGGELFF.